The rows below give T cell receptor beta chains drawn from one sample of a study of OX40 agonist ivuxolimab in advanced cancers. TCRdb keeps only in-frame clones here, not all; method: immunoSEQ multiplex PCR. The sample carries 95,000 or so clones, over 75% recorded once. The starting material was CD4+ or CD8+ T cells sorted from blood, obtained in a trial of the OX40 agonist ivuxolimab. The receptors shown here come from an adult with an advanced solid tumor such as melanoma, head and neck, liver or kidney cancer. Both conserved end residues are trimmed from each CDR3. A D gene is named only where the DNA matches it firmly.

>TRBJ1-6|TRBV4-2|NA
ASSQDVTYNSPLH
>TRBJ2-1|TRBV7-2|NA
ASSLSYLTGNEQF
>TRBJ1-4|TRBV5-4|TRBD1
ASSQDRGTVKLF
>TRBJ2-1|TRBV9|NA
ASSVDLTSRNEQF
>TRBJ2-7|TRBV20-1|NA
SARDDYEQY
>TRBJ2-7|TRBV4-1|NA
ASRLRDTDSYEQY
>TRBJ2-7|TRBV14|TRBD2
ASSQALGGYEQY
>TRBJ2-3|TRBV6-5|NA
ASSNRVGDTQY
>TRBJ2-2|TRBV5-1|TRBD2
ASSFAGLAGRELF
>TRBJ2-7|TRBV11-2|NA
ASSLDSPYEQY
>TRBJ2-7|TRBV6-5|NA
ASKAGTGPYEQY
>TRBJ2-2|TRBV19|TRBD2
ASSPPPGTSASTGELF
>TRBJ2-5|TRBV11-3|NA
ASSLVRGQETQY
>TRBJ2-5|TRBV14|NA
ASSLQGPPETQY
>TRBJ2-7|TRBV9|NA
ASSVAGDDYEQY
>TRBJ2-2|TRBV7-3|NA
ASSLTSGNTGELF
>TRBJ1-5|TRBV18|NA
ASSLVQGMGQPQH
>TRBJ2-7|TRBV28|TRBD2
ASSYPLWTSGRLSSYEQY
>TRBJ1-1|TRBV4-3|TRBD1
ASSPRQGAGTEAF
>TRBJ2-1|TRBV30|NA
AWTPAGNEQF
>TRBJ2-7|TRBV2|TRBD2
ASTSYQGVAGYISYEQY
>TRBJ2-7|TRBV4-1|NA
ASSQGLNRAYEQY
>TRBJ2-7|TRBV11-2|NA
ASSFSSGLSYEQY
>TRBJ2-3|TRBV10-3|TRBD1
AISQDRGVGDTQY
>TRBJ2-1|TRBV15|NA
ATSHGFTAAKNNEQF
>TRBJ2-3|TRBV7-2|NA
ASSFTPVPSTDTQY
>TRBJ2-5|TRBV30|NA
AWAQGREETQY
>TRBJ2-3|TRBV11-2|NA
ASSLSYGGDTQY
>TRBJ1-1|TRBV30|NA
AWSRSATDEAF
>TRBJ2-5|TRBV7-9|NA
ASSLARAVQETQY
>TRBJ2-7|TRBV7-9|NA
ASSFIGNYYEQY
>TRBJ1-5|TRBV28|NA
ASSLLRQPQH
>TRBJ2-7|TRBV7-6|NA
ASSLVGGRADEQY
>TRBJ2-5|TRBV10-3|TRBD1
AISDRGETQY
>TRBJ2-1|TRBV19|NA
ASSIAKSYNEQF
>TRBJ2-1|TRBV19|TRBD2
ASQIGVAGVF
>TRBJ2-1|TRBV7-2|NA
ASSLNAVADNEQF
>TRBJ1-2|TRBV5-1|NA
ASSLEMDRSYGYT
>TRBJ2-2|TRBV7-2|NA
ASSPGTNTGELF
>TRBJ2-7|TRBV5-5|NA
ASSLGGLEQY
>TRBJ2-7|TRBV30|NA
AWSVPQGSYEQY
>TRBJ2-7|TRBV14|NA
ASSQDVGGTFY